This TCR beta chain was obtained from a study of blood T cell repertoires in COVID-19. Assay used: immunoSEQ multiplex PCR; TCRdb lists only in-frame clones, some missing. The table includes about 180,000 clones, about 79% detected once. The V gene lost 2 bases and the J gene lost 1 base, with 11 bases spanning the gap. Germline V gene data show CDR1 as SQVTM and CDR2 as ANQGSEA. The CDR3 is made up of 15 amino acids. The study drew participants aged 18 to 89 years from 24 US areas. The chain links TRBV29-1 to TRBJ2-2; D is perhaps TRBD2 (6 bases). The sequence was collected from a man aged 50-59 years who had recovered from COVID-19. Sequenced: PBMCs or T cells enriched from blood (not recorded which). The DNA for the CDR3 is TGCAGCGTTGAATCGGGGGAGAAGAACACCGGGGAGCTGTTTTTT. Its translation is CSVESGEKNTGELFF.